A selection of T cell receptor beta chains follows, all from one sample in a study of blood T cell repertoires in COVID-19. The assay was immunoSEQ multiplex PCR, and TCRdb's table has in-frame clones only and misses some. The sample yields about 210,000 clones, 65% to 90% seen once. Sequencing was done on a sample of PBMCs or T cells enriched from blood (not recorded which). The receptors here all came from a woman aged 45-60 years with acute COVID-19. The CDR3 runs from the conserved cysteine through the conserved F or W. The D gene is left open where the match is weak. Rows may omit the clone size; those that give it use once, few, many or a size class.

CDR3 protein,CDR3 DNA,clone size,CDR3 length,D gene,J gene,V gene
CASSPMIAGNTGELFF,TGTGCCAGCTCACCAATGATAGCGGGTAACACCGGGGAGCTGTTTTTT,.,16,TRBD2,TRBJ2-2,TRBV18
CASSYRRTGGITEAFF,TGTGCCAGCAGCTATAGGAGGACAGGGGGCATCACTGAAGCTTTCTTT,.,16,TRBD1,TRBJ1-1,TRBV13
CSAGGSGQRLYGYTF,TGCAGCGCTGGAGGATCGGGACAGAGATTATATGGCTACACCTTC,once,15,TRBD1,TRBJ1-2,TRBV29-1
CASSPTTEFSGNTIYF,TGTGCCAGCAGCCCGACGACGGAGTTCTCTGGAAACACCATATATTTT,.,16,.,TRBJ1-3,TRBV14
CASSNQWRPGNTIYF,TGCGCCAGCAGCAACCAGTGGAGGCCTGGAAACACCATATATTTT,.,15,.,TRBJ1-3,TRBV10-1
CASRTKRDREDTGELFF,TGTGCCAGCAGAACTAAACGAGACAGGGAGGACACCGGGGAGCTGTTTTTT,.,17,.,TRBJ2-2,TRBV6-9
CASIIGVGAGELFF,TGTGCCAGCATCATAGGGGTAGGGGCCGGGGAGCTGTTTTTT,.,14,.,TRBJ2-2,TRBV7-9
CASSLDASGTYEGSYEQYF,TGTGCCAGCAGCTTAGATGCTAGCGGGACCTACGAGGGCTCCTACGAGCAGTACTTC,.,19,TRBD2,TRBJ2-7,TRBV7-2
CASSQDYPLEETQYF,TGTGCCAGCAGCCAAGATTATCCACTAGAAGAGACCCAGTACTTC,.,15,.,TRBJ2-5,TRBV4-2
CASSSINPRGGRSYNEQFF,TGTGCCAGCAGCTCCATAAACCCCCGGGGGGGCAGGTCCTACAATGAGCAGTTCTTC,.,19,TRBD2,TRBJ2-1,TRBV11-3
CASSPKQGANTEAFF,TGTGCCAGCTCACCTAAACAGGGGGCGAACACTGAAGCTTTCTTT,.,15,TRBD1,TRBJ1-1,TRBV18
CASSVLAGGVTDTQYF,TGTGCCAGCAGTGTCTTAGCGGGGGGGGTCACAGATACGCAGTATTTT,once,16,TRBD2,TRBJ2-3,TRBV6-1
CASSLLYGQLNTEAFF,TGTGCCAGCAGTTTACTCTACGGACAGTTGAACACTGAAGCTTTCTTT,.,16,.,TRBJ1-1,TRBV28
CASNWNAGVLNEQFF,TGTGCCAGCAACTGGAATGCGGGGGTCCTCAATGAGCAGTTCTTC,.,15,TRBD2,TRBJ2-1,TRBV2
CASRSSGVGYGYTF,TGTGCCAGCAGGTCCTCAGGGGTGGGCTATGGCTACACCTTC,once,14,.,TRBJ1-2,TRBV28
CSASDRANSGANVLTF,TGCAGTGCTAGTGACAGGGCTAACTCTGGGGCCAACGTCCTGACTTTC,.,16,TRBD1,TRBJ2-6,TRBV20-1
CASSFVAGKYGYTF,TGTGCCAGCAGTTTCGTGGCAGGGAAGTATGGCTACACCTTC,.,14,.,TRBJ1-2,TRBV27
CATRAGSGANVLTF,TGTGCTACAAGGGCAGGGTCTGGGGCCAACGTCCTGACTTTC,.,14,.,TRBJ2-6,TRBV18
CASSNHLETGAYEQYF,TGTGCCAGCAGCAACCACCTTGAGACAGGGGCTTACGAGCAGTACTTC,.,16,TRBD1,TRBJ2-7,TRBV7-2
CSASAQGVGSPLHF,TGCAGTGCTAGTGCTCAGGGGGTTGGATCACCCCTCCACTTT,once,14,TRBD1,TRBJ1-6,TRBV20-1
CATSVPQGRGQEQFF,TGTGCCACCAGTGTCCCCCAGGGGAGGGGCCAAGAGCAGTTCTTC,.,15,.,TRBJ2-1,TRBV24-1
CASTVAGGREETQYF,TGTGCCAGCACCGTAGCTGGCGGGAGGGAGGAGACCCAGTACTTC,.,15,TRBD2,TRBJ2-5,TRBV28
CASTRDNQPQHF,TGTGCCAGCACCAGGGACAATCAGCCCCAGCATTTT,once,12,.,TRBJ1-5,TRBV6-5
CASSPTSGATYEQYF,TGTGCCAGCAGCCCTACTAGCGGGGCCACCTACGAGCAGTACTTC,few,15,TRBD2,TRBJ2-7,TRBV7-3
CASSLGQQGASWSYEQYF,TGTGCCAGCAGCTTAGGACAACAGGGGGCGAGTTGGTCCTACGAGCAGTACTTC,few,18,TRBD1,TRBJ2-7,TRBV11-3
CASSEEPGTSSYNEQFF,TGTGCCAGCAGTGAAGAACCCGGGACTAGCAGCTACAATGAGCAGTTCTTC,.,17,TRBD2,TRBJ2-1,TRBV6-1
CASNREDGRNYGYTF,TGTGCCAGCAATCGGGAGGACGGAAGGAACTATGGCTACACCTTC,once,15,.,TRBJ1-2,TRBV6-6
CASRGSGANVLTF,TGTGCCAGCCGGGGGTCTGGGGCCAACGTCCTGACTTTC,few,13,.,TRBJ2-6,TRBV27
CSVDTGGYEQYF,TGCAGCGTAGACACAGGGGGCTACGAGCAGTACTTC,.,12,TRBD1,TRBJ2-7,TRBV29-1
CASSLIQDTDTQYF,TGTGCCAGCAGCCTGATACAGGACACAGATACGCAGTATTTT,.,14,.,TRBJ2-3,TRBV28
CASSLSPGDTQYF,TGTGCCAGCAGCTTATCCCCCGGAGATACGCAGTATTTT,.,13,.,TRBJ2-3,TRBV7-3
CASGLGGQGIPNEQFF,TGTGCTAGTGGTTTGGGAGGACAGGGGATACCCAATGAGCAGTTCTTC,.,16,TRBD1,TRBJ2-1,TRBV12-5
CASSQGGVREKLFF,TGTGCCAGCAGCCAAGGGGGCGTGCGGGAAAAACTGTTTTTT,.,14,TRBD1,TRBJ1-4,TRBV7-2